One sample yielded the 23 T cell receptor beta chains listed below, sequenced in a study of cytomegalovirus exposure and HLA in healthy donors listed by TCRdb under 2017. Receptor libraries were prepared by the immunoSEQ multiplex PCR assay. For the multiplex PCR, a mixture combining 60 forward primers for TCR Vbeta segments and 13 reverse primers for TCR Jbeta segments was used. The table comes from immuneACCESS by way of TCRdb, which keeps in-frame sequences with V and J called. Part of the clones is missing from these tables; in studies checked, under half for an unresolved V gene and the rest for unknown reasons. The sample table holds roughly 78,000 clones, of which approximately 57% were seen once. The top ten clonotypes cover less than 7.5% of the sample. Material for sequencing was PBMCs. The receptors were gathered from a man aged 25-45 years in good health and CMV-seropositive.

This chain connects TRBV28 to TRBJ1-2; D remains unclear. The germline V gene has CDR1 MDHEN and CDR2 SYDVKM. V was pared by 1 base and J by 4 bases, with 10 bases between. The CDR3 totals 14 residues. This CDR3 reads CASSLSRHGYGYTF. Here the CDR3 DNA reads TGTGCCAGCAGTTTATCCCGACATGGCTATGGCTACACCTTC.

The V gene is TRBV2, the J gene TRBJ2-1, with D perhaps matching TRBD2 (6 bases). CDR1 and CDR2 (germline): SNHLY, FYNNEI. This CDR3 has 16 residues. The V and J ends lost 4 bases and 3 bases respectively, with 16 bases between them. The DNA for the CDR3 is TGTGCCAGCAGTGGGGGCGGGAACCCCCTCTACAATGAGCAGTTCTTC. This sequence encodes CASSGGGNPLYNEQFF.

This clone was recorded once. The chain carries TRBV4-1 and TRBJ1-3; a possible D gene is TRBD1 (5 bases). This CDR3 comprises 14 residues. CDR1 and CDR2 from the germline V gene are MGHRA and YSYEKL. V lost 4 bases and J 8 bases, leaving 15 bases between the germline ends. CDR3 protein: CASSRNGGADTIYF. As DNA, the CDR3 is TGCGCCAGCAGCCGGAATGGCGGGGCCGACACCATATATTTT.

This sequence joins TRBV11-3 and TRBJ1-2, with a possible D match to TRBD1 (5 bases). CDR3 size: 12 residues. Germline CDR1 reads SGHNT; CDR2 reads YENEEA. The V and J ends lost 5 bases and 4 bases respectively, with 8 bases between them. The CDR3 DNA follows: TGTGCCAGCAGCGAAGACAGCTATGGCTACACCTTC. Translated: CASSEDSYGYTF.

This clone was counted a few times. The gene calls are TRBV29-1 and TRBJ2-3; tentative D call: TRBD2 (5 bases). The V gene lost 6 bases and the J gene lost 9 bases, with 16 bases spanning the gap. Germline V gives CDR1 SQVTM, CDR2 ANQGSEA. CDR3 length: 12 residues. The CDR3, as DNA: TGCAGCGTGGGCCCCCGGGGTGGGACGCAGTATTTT. As protein: CSVGPRGGTQYF.

V is TRBV29-1 and J is TRBJ1-5; 11 nucleotides agree with TRBD1. There are 14 residues in the CDR3. Trimming took 4 bases from V and 6 from J; bases not matched to a gene: 5. Germline V CDR1 and CDR2: SQVTM, ANQGSEA. CDR3 sequence reads: CSVGTGGQGQPQHF. CDR3 DNA sequence: TGCAGCGTTGGGACAGGGGGCCAAGGTCAGCCCCAGCATTTT.

The V gene is TRBV2, the J gene TRBJ2-7; 10 bases are shared with TRBD1. CDR1 is SNHLY and CDR2 is FYNNEI in the germline V gene. The CDR3 totals 14 residues. V lost 4 bases to trimming and J lost 4 bases; unmatched junction nucleotides: 4. DNA of the CDR3: TGTGCCAGCAGTGGACAGGGGGCTGGTTACGAGCAGTACTTC. This gives the protein CASSGQGAGYEQYF.

This chain links TRBV7-3 with TRBJ2-7, with a possible D match to TRBD1 (5 bases). This CDR3 spans 13 amino acids. The germline V gene encodes CDR1 SGHTA and CDR2 FQGTGA. Trimming removed 5 bases from V and 6 bases from J, with 14 bases in between. CDR3 in amino acids: CASSPSGLGEQYF. The CDR3 DNA is TGTGCCAGCAGCCCCTCAGGGTTGGGCGAGCAGTACTTC.

In its sample, this clone was seen once. V and J are TRBV10-1 and TRBJ1-1, with D perhaps TRBD1 (6 bases). The CDR3 has 13 amino acids. With 6 bases removed from V and 1 base from J, the gap between germline ends came to 9 bases. Germline CDR1 and CDR2: WNHNN and SYGVQD (reference sequence). The CDR3 DNA is TGCGCCAGCAGGGAGGACAGGAACACTGAAGCTTTCTTT. Translation: CASREDRNTEAFF.

The rearrangement uses TRBV9 and TRBJ2-2; 8 positions match TRBD2. This CDR3 comprises 16 residues. After removal of 3 bases from V and 0 bases from J, the junction contained 4 bases not matched to a gene. Germline CDR1 is SGDLS and CDR2 is YYNGEE. CDR3 sequence (DNA): TGTGCCAGCAGCGGGGCTAGCGGGCCGAACACCGGGGAGCTGTTTTTT. This gives the protein CASSGASGPNTGELFF.

The gene calls are TRBV4-1 and TRBJ2-7, with 10 positions matching TRBD2. The germline V gene encodes CDR1 MGHRA and CDR2 YSYEKL. The length of the CDR3 is 16 residues. J was trimmed by 2 bases and V by 0 bases; bases with no gene match: 4. CDR3 region: CASSQDLSGGAYEQYF. The CDR3 DNA follows: TGCGCCAGCAGCCAAGACCTGAGCGGGGGGGCCTACGAGCAGTACTTC.

The chain combines TRBV4-3 with TRBJ1-2; 10 bases map to TRBD1. The CDR3 totals 18 residues. V dropped 0 bases and J dropped 4; count of bases not matched to a gene: 11. Germline assignment: CDR1 LGHNA and CDR2 YSLEER. The CDR3 here is CASSQEEDRGSSGYGYTF. The CDR3 bases are TGCGCCAGCAGCCAAGAAGAGGACAGGGGGTCGAGTGGCTATGGCTACACCTTC.

In its sample, this clone was seen a few times. V usage is TRBV5-1 and J usage is TRBJ1-1; 10 bases agree with TRBD1. Germline loops: CDR1 SGHRS, CDR2 YFSETQ. Trimming took 5 bases from V and 3 from J; bases not matched to a gene: 19. The CDR3 totals 19 residues. Written as DNA, the CDR3 is TGCGCCAGCAGACTTATACGAGACAGGGGGCGAGTTACGGACACTGAAGCTTTCTTT. As protein: CASRLIRDRGRVTDTEAFF.

The genes are TRBV4-1 and TRBJ2-1, with a weak D call TRBD2 (6 bases). The CDR3 runs 13 residues. Trimming left V 0 bases short and J 9 bases short, with 9 bases between. The germline CDR1 and CDR2 sequences are MGHRA and YSYEKL. The CDR3 protein is CASSQDGGTEQFF. DNA for the CDR3: TGCGCCAGCAGCCAAGATGGAGGGACTGAGCAGTTCTTC.

This clone was observed a few times. The rearrangement uses TRBV11-2 and TRBJ2-3; 10 nucleotides line up with TRBD2. CDR1 is SGHAT, CDR2 FQNNGV, per germline. The CDR3 consists of 17 residues. V gave up 10 bases and J gave up 3 bases; unmatched junction bases: 16. Written as DNA, the CDR3 is TGTGCCACGGGTAGATCAGAGGGACTAGCGAGGACAGATACGCAGTATTTT. Amino acids: CATGRSEGLARTDTQYF.

This chain links TRBV11-3 with TRBJ2-1, with no clear D. Germline values: CDR1 SGHNT, CDR2 YENEEA. V lost 0 bases, J lost 6 bases, and 6 bases lay in between. This CDR3 region has 13 residues. DNA of the CDR3: TGTGCCAGCAGCTTAGATAGCCGCAATGAGCAGTTCTTC. It translates to CASSLDSRNEQFF.

This chain uses TRBV5-8 with TRBJ2-7; 8 bases fit TRBD2. This CDR3 comprises 14 residues. The germline V gene encodes CDR1 SGHTS and CDR2 YDEGEE. Losses at the gene ends were 2 bases for V and 4 bases for J; bases not matched to a gene: 5. CDR3 region: CASSFGRAQYEQYF. The CDR3 DNA sequence: TGTGCCAGCAGCTTCGGGAGGGCCCAGTACGAGCAGTACTTC.

This chain links TRBV5-3 with TRBJ1-2, with D hard to call. TRBV5-3 is classed as an ORF, of uncertain function. This CDR3 region has 14 residues. The ends were cut back, 1 base at V and 4 bases at J, with 11 bases in the middle. Here the CDR3 DNA reads TGTGCCAGAAGCTTGCCGCGAGGCAGCTATGGCTACACCTTC. Amino acid sequence: CARSLPRGSYGYTF.

The chain carries TRBV5-1 and TRBJ1-4; 8 bases map to TRBD1. Trimming took 0 bases from V and 4 from J; bases not matched to a gene: 11. CDR1 and CDR2 from the germline V gene are SGHRS and YFSETQ. The CDR3 contains 18 residues. The CDR3 DNA sequence: TGCGCCAGCAGCTTGGTGCCCCAATCGACAGGGGTTAATGAAAAACTGTTTTTT. It codes for CASSLVPQSTGVNEKLFF.

This chain links TRBV28 with TRBJ2-6, with 7 bases aligning to TRBD1. Per germline, CDR1 MDHEN and CDR2 SYDVKM. The CDR3 totals 16 residues. J lost 0 bases, V lost 2 bases, and 1 base had no gene match. This CDR3 is CASSLGQVSGANVLTF. The DNA of the CDR3 is TGTGCCAGCAGTTTAGGACAGGTCTCTGGGGCCAACGTCCTGACTTTC.

This clone was recorded only once. V usage is TRBV5-1 and J usage is TRBJ2-7, with D tentatively TRBD2 (7 bases). The CDR3 runs to 16 residues. V lost 0 bases, J lost 5 bases, and 18 bases lay in between. Germline V gene lookup returns CDR1 SGHRS and CDR2 YFSETQ. CDR3 sequence (DNA): TGCGCCAGCAGCTTGGGGGGGGGCGGGAGTTCCGACGAGCAGTACTTC. Translation gives CASSLGGGGSSDEQYF.

This chain joins TRBV27 and TRBJ2-7; 10 positions agree with TRBD2. The CDR3 is made up of 15 amino acids. The germline V gene has CDR1 MNHEY and CDR2 SMNVEV (reference sequence). The ends lost 0 bases at V and 3 bases at J; junction bases unmatched: 2. Here the CDR3 reads CASSLSGTSDYEQYF. The CDR3 DNA follows: TGTGCCAGCAGTTTATCGGGGACTAGCGACTACGAGCAGTACTTC.

This clone was seen more than once but under ten times. V and J are TRBV12-5 and TRBJ2-3, with 13 bases aligning to TRBD2. The V gene end was trimmed by 1 base and the J gene end by 4 bases; junction bases not matched to a gene: 8. CDR3 length: 18 residues. Germline CDR1 is LGHNT and CDR2 is FRNRAP. CDR3 DNA sequence: TGTGCTAGTGGTTTGGGGACTAGCGGGAGTTCAGGGGCAGATACGCAGTATTTT. As protein: CASGLGTSGSSGADTQYF.